Shown below are 5 T cell receptor beta chains from a single sample sequenced in a study of blood T cell repertoires in COVID-19. Sequencing used immunoSEQ multiplex PCR; TCRdb keeps in-frame clones, though not all of them. The sample holds 350,000 or so clones, more than 70% seen once. The material sequenced was peripheral blood. All receptors come from a woman aged 25 to 39 with COVID-19, enrolled during active disease.

This clone has just a few counts. This sequence joins TRBV25-1 and TRBJ1-1; D ambiguous. CDR1 and CDR2 (germline): MGHDK, SYGVNS. V was shortened by 5 bases and J by 7 bases, with 17 bases between the two germline ends. The CDR3 is 14 residues long. The CDR3 nucleotides read TGTGCCAGCAGTTATGGGCCCCCCGCCTTTGAAGCTTTCTTT. This sequence encodes CASSYGPPAFEAFF.

The chain carries TRBV5-4 and TRBJ1-2, with 7 bases matching TRBD1. The CDR3 consists of 16 residues. Germline CDR1 SGHNT, CDR2 YYREEE (reference sequence). Germline trimming cut 0 bases from V and 4 bases from J; bases unmatched to any gene: 9. This CDR3 reads CASSLGRGLLTYGYTF. CDR3 coding DNA: TGTGCCAGCAGCTTGGGCAGGGGGTTACTAACCTATGGCTACACCTTC.

V is TRBV7-2 and J is TRBJ2-3, with TRBD2 matching over 9 bases. The V gene end was trimmed by 2 bases and the J gene end by 1 base; junction bases not matched to a gene: 13. From germline, CDR1 is SGHTA and CDR2 FQGNSA. The CDR3 has 19 amino acids. CDR3 nucleotides: TGTGCCAGCAGCTTAATGTCGATGGGAGCGGGGGGCGGCACAGATACGCAGTATTTT. Its translation: CASSLMSMGAGGGTDTQYF.

The CDR3 sequence is CASSLTQGSTDTQYF. As DNA, the CDR3 is TGTGCCAGCAGTTTGACACAGGGGAGCACAGATACGCAGTATTTT. This sequence joins TRBV28 and TRBJ2-3, with 7 positions matching TRBD1. With 3 bases clipped from V and 0 bases from J, the junction kept 3 bases outside the gene matches. There are 15 residues in the CDR3. Germline V gives CDR1 MDHEN, CDR2 SYDVKM.

This clone was detected once. The CDR3: CASSFERQGKPRANTIYF. The CDR3 DNA follows: TGTGCCAGCAGCTTTGAAAGACAGGGGAAGCCAAGAGCGAACACCATATATTTT. The gene calls are TRBV7-3 and TRBJ1-3; 8 bases align to TRBD1. CDR1 and CDR2 (germline): SGHTA, FQGTGA. The ends lost 3 bases at V and 7 bases at J; junction bases unmatched: 17. CDR3 length: 18 residues.